Described below is a single T cell receptor beta chain sequence and its context. The sample is drawn from a study of blood T cell repertoires in COVID-19. As handled by the study authors: Reference gene primers were amplified, and this amplification served to estimate nucleated cell counts. Clones were sequenced by immunoSEQ multiplex PCR, and TCRdb holds only the in-frame ones, with some missing. V and J calls plus clone size are reproduced from that table; the DNA served to infer D and trimming. Among fewer than 300,000 clones listed, over 70% were seen once. CDR3 length equals 11 residues. CDR1 is SNHLY, CDR2 FYNNEI, per germline. V was shortened by 8 bases and J by 6 bases, with 10 bases between the two germline ends.

This receptor was taken from a man aged 80 or over with acute or convalescent COVID-19. Sequencing was carried out using peripheral blood. The rearrangement joins TRBV2 to TRBJ1-2; D unresolved. Here the CDR3 DNA reads TGTGCCAGCGAACAGCGGAATGGCTACACCTTC. This translates into CASEQRNGYTF.